This record concerns one TCR beta chain sequence. Its specificity is unknown. The source of the sample is a study of identical twins. Study-level points and caveats: Zero-insertion analyses could be partly confounded by invariant MAIT and iNKT cells.

Template switching created a universal primer site, and the cDNA included unique molecular identifiers. TCRdb fed the 5' RACE reads into MiXCR, producing one record per CDR3 protein. The sample consists of about 280,000 distinct CDR3 sequences, under 9% of them appearing once. Everyone who gave samples was a healthy Caucasian. Germline V gene lookup returns CDR1 LGHDT and CDR2 YNNKEL (reference sequence). The CDR3 runs 13 residues. V was pared by 1 base and J by 6 bases, with 9 bases between. These sequences were also reported in another study, on yellow fever vaccine responses in identical twins.

The sequencing input was memory (CD45RO+) T cells sorted from blood. This chain links TRBV3-1 with TRBJ1-2; TRBD1 is a possible D gene (5 bases). The source is a woman under 30 in good health. The CDR3 nucleotides are TGTGCCAGCAGCCAAGTCCAACAGGATGGCTACACCTTC. This sequence encodes CASSQVQQDGYTF.